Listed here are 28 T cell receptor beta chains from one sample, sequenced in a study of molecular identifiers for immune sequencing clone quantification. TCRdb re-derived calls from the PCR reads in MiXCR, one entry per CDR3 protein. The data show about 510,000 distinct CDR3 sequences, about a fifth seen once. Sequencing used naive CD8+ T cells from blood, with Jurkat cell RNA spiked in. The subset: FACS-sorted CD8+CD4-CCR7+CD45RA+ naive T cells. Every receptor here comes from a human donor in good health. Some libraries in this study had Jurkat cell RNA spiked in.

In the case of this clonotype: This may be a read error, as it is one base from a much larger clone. This chain's CDR3 is CSARSVASGTQYF. CDR3 DNA: TGCAGTGCTAGAAGCGTAGCTTCAGGTACGCAGTATTTT. This rearrangement joins TRBV20-1 to TRBJ2-3; D unclear. The germline CDR1 and CDR2 sequences are DFQATT and SNEGSKA (reference sequence). V lost 2 bases to trimming and J lost 8 bases, with 14 bases between them. This CDR3 is 13 amino acids long.

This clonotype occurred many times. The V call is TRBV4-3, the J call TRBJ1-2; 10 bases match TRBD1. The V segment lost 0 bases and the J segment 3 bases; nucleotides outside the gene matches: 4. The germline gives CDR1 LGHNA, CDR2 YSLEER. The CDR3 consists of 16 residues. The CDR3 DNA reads TGCGCCAGCAGCCAAGAAGAGACAGGGGGCGACTATGGCTACACCTTC. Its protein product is CASSQEETGGDYGYTF.

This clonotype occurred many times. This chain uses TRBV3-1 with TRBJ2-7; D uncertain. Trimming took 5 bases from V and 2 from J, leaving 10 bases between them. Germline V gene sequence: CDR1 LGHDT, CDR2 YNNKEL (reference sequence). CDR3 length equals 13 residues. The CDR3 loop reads CASSTTLTYEQYF. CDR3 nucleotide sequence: TGTGCCAGCAGCACTACCCTGACCTACGAGCAGTACTTC.

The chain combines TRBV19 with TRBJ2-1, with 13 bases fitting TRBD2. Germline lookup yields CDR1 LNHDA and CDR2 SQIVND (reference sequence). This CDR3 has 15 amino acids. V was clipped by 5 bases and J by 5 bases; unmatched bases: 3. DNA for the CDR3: TGTGCCAGTAGTTGGGGACTAGCGGGGAACAATGAGCAGTTCTTC. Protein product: CASSWGLAGNNEQFF.

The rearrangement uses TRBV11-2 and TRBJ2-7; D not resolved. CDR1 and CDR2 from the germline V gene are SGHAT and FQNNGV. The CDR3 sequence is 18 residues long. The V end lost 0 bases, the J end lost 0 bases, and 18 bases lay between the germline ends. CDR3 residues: CASSLDFYSYERSYEQYF. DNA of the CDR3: TGTGCCAGCAGCTTAGATTTTTACAGCTATGAACGCTCCTACGAGCAGTACTTC.

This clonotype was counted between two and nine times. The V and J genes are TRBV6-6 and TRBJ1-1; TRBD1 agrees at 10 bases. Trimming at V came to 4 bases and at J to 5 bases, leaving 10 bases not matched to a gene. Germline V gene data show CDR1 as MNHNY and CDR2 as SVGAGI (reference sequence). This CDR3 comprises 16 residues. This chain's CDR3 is CASSSTGGAFFTEAFF. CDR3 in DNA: TGTGCCAGCAGTTCGACAGGGGGCGCATTTTTTACTGAAGCTTTCTTT.

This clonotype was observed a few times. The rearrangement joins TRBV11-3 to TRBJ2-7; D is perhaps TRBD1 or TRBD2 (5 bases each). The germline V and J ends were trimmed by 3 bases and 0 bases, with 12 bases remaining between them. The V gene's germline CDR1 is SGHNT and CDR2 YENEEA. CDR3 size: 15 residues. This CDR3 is CASSLRAGPSYEQYF. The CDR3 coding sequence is TGTGCCAGCAGCTTGAGGGCAGGGCCCTCCTACGAGCAGTACTTC.

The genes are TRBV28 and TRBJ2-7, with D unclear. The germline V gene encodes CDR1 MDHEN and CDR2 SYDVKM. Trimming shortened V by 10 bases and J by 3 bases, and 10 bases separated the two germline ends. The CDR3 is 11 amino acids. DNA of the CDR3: TGTGCCACCCGGTACAGCTACGAGCAGTACTTC. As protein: CATRYSYEQYF.

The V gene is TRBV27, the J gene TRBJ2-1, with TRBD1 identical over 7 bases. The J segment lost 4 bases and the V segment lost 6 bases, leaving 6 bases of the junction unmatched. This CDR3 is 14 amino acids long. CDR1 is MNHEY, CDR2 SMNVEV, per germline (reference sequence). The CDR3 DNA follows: TGTGCCAGCAGAAACAGGGGTCTATACAATGAGCAGTTCTTC. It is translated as CASRNRGLYNEQFF.

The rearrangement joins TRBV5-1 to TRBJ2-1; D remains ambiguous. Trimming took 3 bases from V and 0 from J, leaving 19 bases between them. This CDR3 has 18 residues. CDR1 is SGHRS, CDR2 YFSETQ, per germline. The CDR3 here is CASSSPPSDGGSYNEQFF. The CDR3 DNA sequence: TGCGCCAGCAGCTCTCCACCCTCCGACGGCGGCTCCTACAATGAGCAGTTCTTC.

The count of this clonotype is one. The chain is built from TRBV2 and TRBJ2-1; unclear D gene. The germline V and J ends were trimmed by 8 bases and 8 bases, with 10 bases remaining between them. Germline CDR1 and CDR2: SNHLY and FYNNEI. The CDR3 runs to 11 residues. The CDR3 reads CASLLRYEQFF. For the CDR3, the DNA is TGTGCCAGCCTGCTTCGGTATGAGCAGTTCTTC.

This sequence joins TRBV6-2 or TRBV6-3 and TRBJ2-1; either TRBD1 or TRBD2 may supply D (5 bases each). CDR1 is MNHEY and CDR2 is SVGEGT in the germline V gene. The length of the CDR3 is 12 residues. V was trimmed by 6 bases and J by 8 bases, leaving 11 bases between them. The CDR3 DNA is TGTGCCAGCAGCCGGGGACGCGATGAGCAGTTCTTC. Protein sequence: CASSRGRDEQFF.

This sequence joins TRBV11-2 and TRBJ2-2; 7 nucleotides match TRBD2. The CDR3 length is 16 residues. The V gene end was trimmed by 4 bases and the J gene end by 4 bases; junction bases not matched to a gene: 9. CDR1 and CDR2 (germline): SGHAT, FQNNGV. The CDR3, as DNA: TGTGCCAGCAGCTACCTAGCGGTAGCCTCCACCGGGGAGCTGTTTTTT. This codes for CASSYLAVASTGELFF.

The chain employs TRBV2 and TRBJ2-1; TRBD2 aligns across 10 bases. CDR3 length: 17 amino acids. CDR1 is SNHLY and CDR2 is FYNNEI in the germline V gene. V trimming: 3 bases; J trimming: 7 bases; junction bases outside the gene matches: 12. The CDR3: CASSDPGASGSFNEQFF. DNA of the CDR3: TGTGCCAGCAGTGACCCAGGGGCTAGCGGGAGTTTTAATGAGCAGTTCTTC.

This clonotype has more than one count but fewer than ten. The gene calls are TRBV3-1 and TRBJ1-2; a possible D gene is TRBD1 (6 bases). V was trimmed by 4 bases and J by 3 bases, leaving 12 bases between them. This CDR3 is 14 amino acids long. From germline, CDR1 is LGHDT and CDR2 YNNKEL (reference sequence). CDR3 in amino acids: CASSPGTRDYGYTF. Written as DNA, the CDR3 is TGTGCCAGCAGCCCAGGGACACGGGACTATGGCTACACCTTC.

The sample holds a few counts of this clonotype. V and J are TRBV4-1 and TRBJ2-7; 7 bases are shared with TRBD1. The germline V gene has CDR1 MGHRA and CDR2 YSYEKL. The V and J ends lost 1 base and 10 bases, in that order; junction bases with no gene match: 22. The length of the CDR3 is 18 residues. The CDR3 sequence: CASSQGIGGQAGLWVQYF. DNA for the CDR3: TGCGCCAGCAGCCAAGGCATCGGAGGACAGGCGGGTCTTTGGGTACAGTACTTC.

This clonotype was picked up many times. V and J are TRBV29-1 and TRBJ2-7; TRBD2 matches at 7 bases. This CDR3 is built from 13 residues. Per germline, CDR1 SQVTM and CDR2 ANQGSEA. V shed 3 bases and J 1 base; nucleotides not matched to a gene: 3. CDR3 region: CSVESGESYEQYF. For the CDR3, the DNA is TGCAGCGTTGAGAGCGGGGAGTCCTACGAGCAGTACTTC.

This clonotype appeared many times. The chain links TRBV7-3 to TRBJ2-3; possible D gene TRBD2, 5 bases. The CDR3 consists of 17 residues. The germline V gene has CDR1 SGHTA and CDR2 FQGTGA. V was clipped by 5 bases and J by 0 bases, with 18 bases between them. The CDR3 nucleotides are TGTGCCAGCAGCAGCGGACTTGGAGTAGCGAGCACAGATACGCAGTATTTT. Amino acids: CASSSGLGVASTDTQYF.

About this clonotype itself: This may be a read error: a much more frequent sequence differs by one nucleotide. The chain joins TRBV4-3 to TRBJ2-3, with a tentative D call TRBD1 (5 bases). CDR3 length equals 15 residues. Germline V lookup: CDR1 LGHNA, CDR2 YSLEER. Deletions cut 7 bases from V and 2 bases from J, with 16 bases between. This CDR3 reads CASTLGQGPTDTQYF. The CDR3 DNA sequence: TGCGCCAGCACCCTTGGCCAGGGCCCCACAGATACGCAGTATTTT.

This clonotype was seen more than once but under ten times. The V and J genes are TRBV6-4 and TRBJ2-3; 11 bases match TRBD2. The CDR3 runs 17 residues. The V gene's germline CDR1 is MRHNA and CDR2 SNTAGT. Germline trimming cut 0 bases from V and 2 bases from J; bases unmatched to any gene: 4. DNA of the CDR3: TGTGCCAGCAGTGACTCCCTAGCGGGGGGACTCACAGATACGCAGTATTTT. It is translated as CASSDSLAGGLTDTQYF.

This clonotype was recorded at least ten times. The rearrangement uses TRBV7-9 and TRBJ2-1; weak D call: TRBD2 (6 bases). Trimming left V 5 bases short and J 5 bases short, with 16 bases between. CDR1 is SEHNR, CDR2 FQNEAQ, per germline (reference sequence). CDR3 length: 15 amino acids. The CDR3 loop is CASSRPGTPHNEQFF. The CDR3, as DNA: TGTGCCAGCAGCCGACCCGGGACTCCTCACAATGAGCAGTTCTTC.

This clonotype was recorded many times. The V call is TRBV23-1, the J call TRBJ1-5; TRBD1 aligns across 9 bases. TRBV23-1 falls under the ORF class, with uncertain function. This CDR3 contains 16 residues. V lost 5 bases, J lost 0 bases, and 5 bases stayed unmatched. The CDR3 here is CASSSRQGVSNQPQHF. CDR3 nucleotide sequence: TGCGCCAGCAGTTCCCGACAGGGGGTTAGCAATCAGCCCCAGCATTTT.

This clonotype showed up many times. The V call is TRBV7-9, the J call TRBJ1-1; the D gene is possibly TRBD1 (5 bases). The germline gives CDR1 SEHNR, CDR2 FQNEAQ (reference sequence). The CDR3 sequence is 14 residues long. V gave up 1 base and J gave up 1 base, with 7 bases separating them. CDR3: CASSLVRGNTEAFF. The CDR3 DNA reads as TGTGCCAGCAGCTTAGTTAGGGGGAACACTGAAGCTTTCTTT.

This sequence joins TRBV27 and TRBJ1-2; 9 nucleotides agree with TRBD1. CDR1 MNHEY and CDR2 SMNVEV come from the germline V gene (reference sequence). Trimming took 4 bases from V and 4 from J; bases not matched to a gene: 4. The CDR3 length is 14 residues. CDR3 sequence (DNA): TGTGCCAGCAGTTCTGGGGACAGGGTCTATGGCTACACCTTC. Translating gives CASSSGDRVYGYTF.

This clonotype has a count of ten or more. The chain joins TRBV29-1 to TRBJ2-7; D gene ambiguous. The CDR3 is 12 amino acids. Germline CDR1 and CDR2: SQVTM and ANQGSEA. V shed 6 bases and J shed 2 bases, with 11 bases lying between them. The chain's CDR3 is CSVGLGTYEQYF. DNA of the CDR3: TGCAGCGTGGGTTTGGGGACCTACGAGCAGTACTTC.

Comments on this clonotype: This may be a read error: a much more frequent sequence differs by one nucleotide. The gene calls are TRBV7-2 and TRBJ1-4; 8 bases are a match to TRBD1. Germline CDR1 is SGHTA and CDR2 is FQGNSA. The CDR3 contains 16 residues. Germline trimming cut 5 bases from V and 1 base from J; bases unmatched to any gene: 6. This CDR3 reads CASSQGTGVTNEKLFF. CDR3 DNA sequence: TGTGCCAGCAGCCAGGGGACAGGTGTAACTAATGAAAAACTGTTTTTT.

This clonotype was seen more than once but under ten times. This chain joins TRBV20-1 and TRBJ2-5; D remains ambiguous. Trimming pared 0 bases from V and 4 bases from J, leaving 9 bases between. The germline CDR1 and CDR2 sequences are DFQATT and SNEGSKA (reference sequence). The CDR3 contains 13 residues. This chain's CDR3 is CSARELRRETQYF. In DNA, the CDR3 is TGCAGTGCTAGAGAACTACGAAGAGAGACCCAGTACTTC.

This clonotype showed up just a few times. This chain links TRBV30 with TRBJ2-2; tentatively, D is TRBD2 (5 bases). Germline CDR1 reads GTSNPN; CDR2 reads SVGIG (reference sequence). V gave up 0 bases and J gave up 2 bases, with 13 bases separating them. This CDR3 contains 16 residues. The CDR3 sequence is CAWSVPWTSNTGELFF. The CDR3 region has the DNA TGTGCCTGGAGTGTACCGTGGACTTCAAACACCGGGGAGCTGTTTTTT.